The present TCR beta chain was sequenced within a study of blood T cell repertoires in COVID-19. Assay: immunoSEQ multiplex PCR; the TCRdb copy retains only in-frame clones and omits some. The sample has tens of thousands of clones, under 85% seen once. Trimming pared 8 bases from V and 1 base from J, leaving 9 bases between. Germline values: CDR1 LNHDA, CDR2 SQIVND (reference sequence). The CDR3 is 13 amino acids. The chain links TRBV19 to TRBJ2-1, with TRBD1 as a possible D gene (6 bases). Sequenced material: peripheral blood. This receptor was identified in a woman older than 75 with COVID-19, enrolled during active disease. The CDR3 DNA reads as TGTGCCAGTTCACAGGGTTCCTACAATGAGCAGTTCTTC. Protein product: CASSQGSYNEQFF.